Each of the 16 T cell receptor beta chains below was sequenced from the same sample in a study of blood T cell repertoires in COVID-19. Sequencing was performed with immunoSEQ multiplex PCR; in TCRdb, only in-frame clones are kept and a portion is missing. The sample records approximately 250,000 clones, around nine tenths being singletons. Sequenced input: peripheral blood. These receptors all stem from a woman between 55 and 75 years old who had recovered from COVID-19.

The chain is built from TRBV29-1 and TRBJ2-7; unclear D gene. Germline CDR1 SQVTM, CDR2 ANQGSEA. Trimming cost V 4 bases and J 4 bases, with 8 bases left between them. This CDR3 has 11 residues. CDR3 sequence (DNA): TGCAGCGTTGGGTTGCGTTACGAGCAGTACTTC. Translated: CSVGLRYEQYF.

The chain combines TRBV6-5 with TRBJ2-1, with D perhaps TRBD1 (8 bases). This CDR3 region has 12 residues. Germline V CDR1 and CDR2: MNHEY, SVGAGI. Trimming stripped 10 bases from V and 9 bases from J, with 16 bases between. The CDR3 is CATKTGEGEQFF. The CDR3 DNA follows: TGTGCCACCAAGACAGGGGAGGGTGAGCAGTTCTTC.

The chain recombines TRBV19 with TRBJ1-2; D is perhaps TRBD1 (6 bases). The V end lost 3 bases, the J end lost 4 bases, and 12 bases lay between the germline ends. CDR3 length: 14 amino acids. The germline V gene encodes CDR1 LNHDA and CDR2 SQIVND (reference sequence). CDR3: CASSMGGQLYGYTF. The CDR3 DNA reads TGTGCCAGTAGTATGGGGGGGCAGCTCTATGGCTACACCTTC.

The chain couples TRBV2 to TRBJ1-2; possible D gene TRBD1, 5 bases. This CDR3 comprises 14 residues. The ends were cut back, 6 bases at V and 1 base at J, with 12 bases in the middle. Germline V lookup: CDR1 SNHLY, CDR2 FYNNEI. This chain's CDR3 is CASSPLGVNYGYTF. Written as DNA, the CDR3 is TGTGCCAGCAGCCCTCTAGGGGTTAACTATGGCTACACCTTC. Full variable domain (rest looked up from reference TRBV2 and TRBJ1-2): EPEVTQTPSHQVTQMGQEVILRCVPISNHLYFYWYRQILGQKVEFLVSFYNNEISEKSEIFDDQFSVERPDGSNFTLKIRSTKLEDSAMYFCASSPLGVNYGYTFGSGTRLTVV.

The chain combines TRBV19 with TRBJ1-6; D possibly corresponds to TRBD1 (6 bases). Trimming stripped 5 bases from V and 12 bases from J, with 17 bases between. CDR3 length: 14 residues. CDR1 is LNHDA, CDR2 SQIVND, per germline (reference sequence). This chain's CDR3 is CASSPGGSLQPLHF. DNA of the CDR3: TGTGCCAGTAGTCCTGGGGGCTCCCTTCAACCCCTCCACTTT.

V is TRBV1 and J is TRBJ1-2; the table's D call of TRBD1 was not tested on the DNA. TRBV1 is termed a pseudogene. The CDR3 runs to 12 residues. The CDR3 DNA reads as TGCACCAGCAGCCAAGAAACAGCAGGCTACACCTTC. Amino acid sequence: CTSSQETAGYTF.

Only a few counts were recorded for this clone. V usage is TRBV6-2 or TRBV6-3 and J usage is TRBJ2-7; TRBD1 matches at 11 bases. The V gene's germline CDR1 is MNHEY and CDR2 SVGEGT. The CDR3 has 15 residues. The V segment lost 2 bases and the J segment 2 bases; nucleotides outside the gene matches: 2. CDR3 in DNA: TGTGCCAGCAGTTACCTGGGACAGGGGGCCTACGAGCAGTACTTC. As protein: CASSYLGQGAYEQYF.

The chain links TRBV6-6 to TRBJ1-4; D gene unclear. Trimming removed 7 bases at V and 8 bases at J, with 8 bases between. Germline CDR1 and CDR2: MNHNY and SVGAGI (reference sequence). This CDR3 is built from 11 residues. The CDR3 nucleotides are TGTGCCAGCAAAACTACGGAAAAACTGTTTTTT. It yields the protein CASKTTEKLFF.

The DNA of the CDR3 is TGTGCCAGCAGCCCTCGAGGACAGGGGGCAAATTCACCCCTCCACTTT. Translated: CASSPRGQGANSPLHF. The rearrangement uses TRBV7-3 and TRBJ1-6, with TRBD1 identical over 11 bases. The CDR3 loop spans 16 amino acids. V lost 5 bases and J lost 7; bases outside the gene matches: 7. The germline CDR1 and CDR2 sequences are SGHTA and FQGTGA. The variable domain in full, with the rest retrieved from reference TRBV7-3 and TRBJ1-6, is GAGVSQTPSNKVTEKGKYVELRCDPISGHTALYWYRQSLGQGPEFLIYFQGTGAADDSGLPNDRFFAVRPEGSVSTLKIQRTERGDSAVYLCASSPRGQGANSPLHFGNGTRLTVT.

The chain links TRBV28 to TRBJ1-3, with D hard to call. CDR1 MDHEN and CDR2 SYDVKM come from the germline V gene. Trimming removed 8 bases at V and 5 bases at J, with 13 bases between. This CDR3 comprises 13 residues. The chain's CDR3 is CASHSGGRNTIYF. The CDR3 region has the DNA TGTGCCAGCCATTCGGGAGGGAGAAACACCATATATTTT.

This chain links TRBV7-8 with TRBJ1-3; unclear D gene. Germline CDR1 reads SGHVS; CDR2 reads FQNEAQ. CDR3 length equals 14 residues. The V and J ends lost 5 bases and 4 bases respectively, with 12 bases between them. CDR3 DNA: TGTGCCAGCAGCGTAGGGAGGTCCGGAAACACCATATATTTT. This encodes CASSVGRSGNTIYF.

This sequence joins TRBV5-1 and TRBJ2-5, with D possibly TRBD1 on 5 matching bases. CDR1 is SGHRS, CDR2 YFSETQ, per germline. The CDR3 has 16 residues. Trimming took off 2 bases at V and 0 bases at J, with 14 bases between the two ends. CDR3 sequence: CASSLGQGSNQETQYF. The CDR3 DNA reads as TGCGCCAGCAGCTTAGGGCAGGGAAGCAACCAAGAGACCCAGTACTTC. Full variable domain (remainder filled in from reference TRBV5-1 and TRBJ2-5): KAGVTQTPRYLIKTRGQQVTLSCSPISGHRSVSWYQQTPGQGLQFLFEYFSETQRNKGNFPGRFSGRQFSNSRSEMNVSTLELGDSALYLCASSLGQGSNQETQYFGPGTRLLVL.

The rearrangement uses TRBV7-2 and TRBJ2-7, with D maybe TRBD1 (5 bases). The germline V gene has CDR1 SGHTA and CDR2 FQGNSA. The CDR3 has 14 amino acids. V lost 0 bases, J lost 2 bases, and 8 bases lay in between. CDR3 nucleotides: TGTGCCAGCAGCTTAGCGGGGCCCCCCTACGAGCAGTACTTC. Protein: CASSLAGPPYEQYF.

This chain joins TRBV28 and TRBJ2-7; D is unclear. In germline, CDR1 is MDHEN, CDR2 SYDVKM. This CDR3 spans 14 amino acids. The germline V and J ends were trimmed by 3 bases and 3 bases, with 12 bases remaining between them. The CDR3: CASSLIYRGYEQYF. CDR3 nucleotide sequence: TGTGCCAGCAGTTTGATTTATCGAGGCTACGAGCAGTACTTC.

This chain connects TRBV2 to TRBJ2-1; maybe TRBD2 (6 bases). Germline V gene data show CDR1 as SNHLY and CDR2 as FYNNEI. Trimming removed 0 bases from V and 12 bases from J, with 12 bases in between. The CDR3 runs to 13 residues. CDR3 region: CASSEAGGYGQFF. The CDR3 DNA reads as TGTGCCAGCAGTGAAGCTGGGGGGTACGGGCAGTTCTTC.

This clone was detected a few times. The chain employs TRBV29-1 and TRBJ1-1; 7 positions agree with TRBD1. The CDR3 contains 16 residues. V shed 4 bases and J 5 bases; nucleotides not matched to a gene: 16. Germline V lookup: CDR1 SQVTM, CDR2 ANQGSEA. The CDR3 sequence is CSVVRQGLGFWTEAFF. CDR3 nucleotides: TGCAGCGTTGTTAGACAGGGATTAGGGTTTTGGACTGAAGCTTTCTTT.